Shown below are 32 T cell receptor beta chains from a single sample sequenced in a study of response to subunit inactivated influenza vaccine. TCRdb reprocessed the RT-PCR reads via MiXCR and lists one record per CDR3 protein. The sample has some 480,000 distinct CDR3 sequences; 11% are singletons. Material: PBMCs from blood, obtained around seven weeks after vaccination. The receptors come from a man aged 50-60 years who received an inactivated influenza vaccine.

This clonotype was counted many times. The rearrangement uses TRBV20-1 and TRBJ2-3; either TRBD1 or TRBD2 may supply D (5 bases each). In germline, CDR1 is DFQATT, CDR2 SNEGSKA (reference sequence). Trimming left V 5 bases short and J 6 bases short, with 12 bases between. CDR3 length: 12 residues. The CDR3 is CSAPRGPDTQYF. In DNA, the CDR3 is TGCAGTGCTCCCCGGGGCCCGGATACGCAGTATTTT.

The chain joins TRBV7-2 to TRBJ2-7; maybe TRBD2 (5 bases). This CDR3 spans 15 amino acids. V dropped 0 bases and J dropped 4 bases, with 13 bases sitting between them. Germline loops: CDR1 SGHTA, CDR2 FQGNSA. This CDR3 is CASSLAPPSFYEQYF. CDR3 bases: TGTGCCAGCAGCTTAGCACCTCCTAGCTTTTACGAGCAGTACTTC.

This rearrangement joins TRBV2 to TRBJ1-1; D might be TRBD1 (5 bases). The V end lost 4 bases, the J end lost 3 bases, and 15 bases lay between the germline ends. The CDR3 covers 15 residues. Germline V gene lookup returns CDR1 SNHLY and CDR2 FYNNEI. CDR3 coding DNA: TGTGCCAGCAGTGTACAGGCGGGGTGGGACACTGAAGCTTTCTTT. Residues: CASSVQAGWDTEAFF.

This sequence joins TRBV7-8 and TRBJ2-5; D not resolved. V was clipped by 6 bases and J by 5 bases, with 16 bases between them. The germline V gene has CDR1 SGHVS and CDR2 FQNEAQ. This CDR3 has 14 residues. CDR3 sequence reads: CASRSSRTVETQYF. The CDR3 DNA is TGTGCCAGCAGGTCCTCTCGCACCGTGGAGACCCAGTACTTC.

This clonotype was counted ten times or more. The V gene is TRBV29-1, the J gene TRBJ2-5; the D gene could be TRBD1 or TRBD2 (5 bases each). Germline lookup yields CDR1 SQVTM and CDR2 ANQGSEA. This CDR3 is built from 13 residues. The V gene lost 4 bases and the J gene lost 5 bases, with 14 bases spanning the gap. The CDR3 is CSVAGGYKETQYF. The CDR3 region has the DNA TGCAGCGTTGCTGGGGGTTACAAGGAGACCCAGTACTTC.

This clonotype was counted a few times. This chain joins TRBV6-2 or TRBV6-3 and TRBJ2-5; 9 bases fit TRBD1. Trimming took 5 bases from V and 3 from J; bases not matched to a gene: 7. CDR3 size: 15 residues. Germline-derived CDR1 and CDR2 are MNHEY and SVGEGT. The CDR3 region is CASSTTTGGKETQYF. As DNA, the CDR3 is TGTGCCAGCAGTACCACGACAGGGGGTAAAGAGACCCAGTACTTC.

Ten or more counts support this clonotype. V and J are TRBV12-3 or TRBV12-4 and TRBJ2-7; no firm D call. The CDR3 consists of 14 residues. V was trimmed by 3 bases and J by 6 bases, leaving 15 bases between them. For the CDR3, the DNA is TGTGCCAGCAGTTTGTCCTCGCACCTAGGCGAGCAGTACTTC. Amino acids: CASSLSSHLGEQYF.

This clonotype appeared many times. The chain has TRBV7-3 and TRBJ2-1, with 10 bases aligning to TRBD2. The CDR3 is 20 residues long. Germline trimming cut 0 bases from V and 2 bases from J; bases unmatched to any gene: 13. Germline V gene sequence: CDR1 SGHTA, CDR2 FQGTGA. The CDR3 loop reads CASSLTARMASGSAYNEQFF. CDR3 DNA sequence: TGTGCCAGCAGCTTAACGGCCCGAATGGCTAGCGGGAGCGCCTACAATGAGCAGTTCTTC.

Ten or more counts support this clonotype. CDR3 loop: CSASPGTRTDTQYF. In nucleotides, the CDR3 is TGCAGTGCTAGCCCCGGGACTCGGACAGATACGCAGTATTTT. The V call is TRBV20-1, the J call TRBJ2-3, with D perhaps matching TRBD2 (6 bases). The CDR3 contains 14 residues. Per the germline V gene, CDR1 is DFQATT and CDR2 is SNEGSKA (reference sequence). V lost 3 bases and J 3 bases, leaving 13 bases between the germline ends.

In its sample, this clonotype was seen a few times. The genes are TRBV7-9 and TRBJ2-2; TRBD2 matches at 10 bases. Per the germline V gene, CDR1 is SEHNR and CDR2 is FQNEAQ (reference sequence). This CDR3 contains 14 residues. The CDR3 protein is CASYGLAATGELFF. In DNA form, the CDR3 reads TGTGCAAGCTACGGACTAGCGGCGACCGGGGAGCTGTTTTTT.

This chain joins TRBV7-9 and TRBJ2-2; D call uncertain. Trimming took off 5 bases at V and 6 bases at J, with 7 bases between the two ends. The CDR3 length is 12 residues. Germline V lookup: CDR1 SEHNR, CDR2 FQNEAQ (reference sequence). The CDR3 reads CASSRVAGELFF. The CDR3 coding sequence is TGTGCCAGCAGCCGAGTCGCCGGGGAGCTGTTTTTT.

This clonotype was counted between two and nine times. The chain uses TRBV12-3 or TRBV12-4 and TRBJ2-5; 7 bases are a match to TRBD1. V was clipped by 3 bases and J by 9 bases; unmatched bases: 10. CDR3 length: 14 residues. The CDR3 DNA follows: TGTGCCAGCAGTTTTTTAGGGACAGAAAGGCCCCAGTACTTC. Translated: CASSFLGTERPQYF.

This clonotype has just a few counts. The chain is built from TRBV7-2 and TRBJ2-7; 10 bases are shared with TRBD2. Germline trimming cut 5 bases from V and 10 bases from J; bases unmatched to any gene: 8. CDR3 length: 13 amino acids. Germline V gene data show CDR1 as SGHTA and CDR2 as FQGNSA. The CDR3 nucleotides are TGTGCCAGCAGCCAGGGGTCTAGCGGGGGCCAGTACTTC. Residues: CASSQGSSGGQYF.

The V call is TRBV18, the J call TRBJ2-7; 7 positions agree with TRBD1. V lost 3 bases and J lost 6; bases outside the gene matches: 5. CDR3 length: 13 amino acids. Germline V gives CDR1 KGHSH, CDR2 LQKENI. This chain's CDR3 is CASSPDRAIEQYF. CDR3 nucleotide sequence: TGTGCCAGCTCACCTGACAGGGCAATCGAGCAGTACTTC.

This clonotype appeared a few times. The genes are TRBV12-3 or TRBV12-4 and TRBJ2-5; 9 bases line up with TRBD1. J was trimmed by 5 bases and V by 3 bases; bases with no gene match: 7. The CDR3 is 15 amino acids. The CDR3 bases are TGTGCCAGCAGTTTCAGGACAGGGGCAGGGGAGACCCAGTACTTC. Encoded protein: CASSFRTGAGETQYF.

This chain uses TRBV20-1 with TRBJ2-1, with D unresolved. V dropped 5 bases and J dropped 2 bases, with 10 bases sitting between them. Germline V lookup: CDR1 DFQATT, CDR2 SNEGSKA (reference sequence). The CDR3 loop spans 13 amino acids. The CDR3 nucleotides are TGCAGTGCTCGGATAAGTCCCTACAATGAGCAGTTCTTC. Amino acids: CSARISPYNEQFF.

The chain carries TRBV18 and TRBJ2-7; D is unresolved. The germline gives CDR1 KGHSH, CDR2 LQKENI. Trimming took off 3 bases at V and 0 bases at J, with 9 bases between the two ends. The CDR3 runs 14 residues. CDR3 bases: TGTGCCAGCTCACCGGACCTAGTCTCCTACGAGCAGTACTTC. It encodes CASSPDLVSYEQYF.

The gene calls are TRBV10-3 and TRBJ2-3; 7 nucleotides agree with TRBD2. CDR1 and CDR2 from the germline V gene are ENHRY and SYGVKD. Trimming took 3 bases from V and 5 from J; bases not matched to a gene: 14. The CDR3 extends over 17 amino acids. The CDR3 region has the DNA TGTGCCATCAGTGACTTTAGACTAGCCGGGCTCGAAGATACGCAGTATTTT. Protein product: CAISDFRLAGLEDTQYF.

The V and J genes are TRBV4-1 and TRBJ1-1; D is unresolved. The V end lost 5 bases, the J end lost 0 bases, and 10 bases lay between the germline ends. The CDR3 totals 14 residues. CDR1 MGHRA and CDR2 YSYEKL come from the germline V gene. CDR3 sequence (DNA): TGCGCCAGCAGCGGTCGGACGGTGAACACTGAAGCTTTCTTT. This translates into CASSGRTVNTEAFF.

This clonotype has a handful of counts. This sequence joins TRBV12-3 or TRBV12-4 and TRBJ2-7; tentatively, D is TRBD1 (7 bases). This CDR3 is built from 13 residues. Trimming cost V 4 bases and J 5 bases, with 12 bases left between them. The CDR3 loop is CASSYGRGDEQYF. In nucleotides, the CDR3 is TGTGCCAGCAGTTACGGCAGGGGGGACGAGCAGTACTTC.

The sample holds a few counts of this clonotype. The chain uses TRBV12-3 or TRBV12-4 and TRBJ1-5; D is perhaps TRBD1 (5 bases). Trimming stripped 2 bases from V and 5 bases from J, with 13 bases between. The CDR3 extends over 15 amino acids. CDR3 region: CASSLTLLGHQPQHF. The CDR3 nucleotides are TGTGCCAGCAGTTTAACCCTTTTGGGGCATCAGCCCCAGCATTTT.

This clonotype was counted between two and nine times. V gene TRBV30 combines with J gene TRBJ2-6; D may be TRBD2 (5 bases). Germline V gene data show CDR1 as GTSNPN and CDR2 as SVGIG (reference sequence). V was cut by 1 base and J by 0 bases, with 10 bases left in between. The CDR3 covers 16 residues. The CDR3 spells CAWSGLQLSGANVLTF. DNA for the CDR3: TGTGCCTGGAGTGGACTACAGCTCTCTGGGGCCAACGTCCTGACTTTC.

This clonotype was counted at least ten times. The V call is TRBV5-1, the J call TRBJ2-5, with D possibly TRBD1 on 5 matching bases. Germline V gene data show CDR1 as SGHRS and CDR2 as YFSETQ. The V end was cut by 5 bases, the J end by 0 bases, with 11 bases between. The CDR3 has 14 residues. The CDR3: CASRDNANQETQYF. The DNA of the CDR3 is TGCGCCAGCAGGGACAATGCTAACCAAGAGACCCAGTACTTC.

The sample holds many counts of this clonotype. The rearrangement links TRBV2 to TRBJ2-1, with D perhaps matching TRBD1 (6 bases). Germline CDR1 is SNHLY and CDR2 is FYNNEI. The CDR3 is 13 residues long. The germline V and J ends were trimmed by 3 bases and 9 bases, with 12 bases remaining between them. CDR3: CASSDSGAGEQFF. The CDR3 nucleotides are TGTGCCAGCAGTGATTCAGGGGCGGGTGAGCAGTTCTTC.

This clonotype has a handful of counts. The chain uses TRBV6-2 or TRBV6-3 and TRBJ2-7; D unclear. CDR1 and CDR2 from the germline V gene are MNHEY and SVGEGT. This CDR3 is 14 amino acids long. Trimming cost V 5 bases and J 3 bases, with 14 bases left between them. The CDR3 reads CASSHGSPIYEQYF. DNA for the CDR3: TGTGCCAGCAGTCACGGCTCACCAATCTACGAGCAGTACTTC.

This clonotype was detected a few times. J is TRBJ2-1 and V is TRBV5-1, with 7 bases lining up with TRBD2. Germline V CDR1 and CDR2: SGHRS, YFSETQ. J was trimmed by 7 bases and V by 5 bases; bases with no gene match: 9. This CDR3 is 14 amino acids long. CDR3 bases: TGCGCCAGCAGTCCCGGGGGGAAGAGGAATGAGCAGTTCTTC. Its protein product is CASSPGGKRNEQFF.

The gene calls are TRBV28 and TRBJ2-5; TRBD1 matches at 9 bases. J was trimmed by 7 bases and V by 5 bases; bases with no gene match: 8. The germline V gene encodes CDR1 MDHEN and CDR2 SYDVKM. The CDR3 has 14 residues. The chain's CDR3 is CASSPGTGKGTQYF. Here the CDR3 DNA reads TGTGCCAGCAGTCCCGGGACAGGGAAAGGGACCCAGTACTTC. The full variable domain, completed using reference TRBV28 and TRBJ2-5, is DVKVTQSSRYLVKRTGEKVFLECVQDMDHENMFWYRQDPGLGLRLIYFSYDVKMKEKGDIPEGYSVSREKKERFSLILESASTNQTSMYLCASSPGTGKGTQYFGPGTRLLVL.

This clonotype was observed at least ten times. V is TRBV12-3 or TRBV12-4 and J is TRBJ1-2; possible D gene TRBD1, 6 bases. V was shortened by 2 bases and J by 4 bases, with 8 bases between the two germline ends. This CDR3 contains 13 residues. CDR3 bases: TGTGCCAGCAGTTTAAAGGGGGGCTATGGCTACACCTTC. Translated, it gives CASSLKGGYGYTF.

The table lists this clonotype with a few counts. J is TRBJ2-7 and V is TRBV5-1; D unclear. V lost 0 bases, J lost 2 bases, and 6 bases lay in between. Looked up from germline, CDR1 is SGHRS and CDR2 is YFSETQ. The CDR3 loop spans 13 amino acids. This CDR3 is CASSLESTYEQYF. For the CDR3, the DNA is TGCGCCAGCAGCTTGGAATCCACCTACGAGCAGTACTTC. Complete variable domain (other parts from reference TRBV5-1 and TRBJ2-7): KAGVTQTPRYLIKTRGQQVTLSCSPISGHRSVSWYQQTPGQGLQFLFEYFSETQRNKGNFPGRFSGRQFSNSRSEMNVSTLELGDSALYLCASSLESTYEQYFGPGTRLTVT.

This clonotype was observed a few times. This chain uses TRBV12-3 or TRBV12-4 with TRBJ1-2; 10 bases are shared with TRBD1. The CDR3 is 15 residues long. V lost 5 bases and J lost 3; bases outside the gene matches: 6. CDR3 in amino acids: CASSPPGQGHYGYTF. The CDR3 bases are TGTGCCAGCAGTCCGCCGGGACAGGGGCACTATGGCTACACCTTC.

The sample holds a few counts of this clonotype. A junction end diverges from the germline sequence, so it may reflect a read error. J is TRBJ2-7 and V is TRBV6-1; TRBD1 might be the D (5 bases). Germline V gives CDR1 MNHNS, CDR2 SASEGT. The CDR3 runs to 15 residues. CDR3 nucleotides: TGTGCCAGCAGCCATGGGGCAGGGTACTCCCACGAGCAGTACTTC. Translating gives CASSHGAGYSHEQYF.

This clonotype came up a few times. The J gene is TRBJ2-7, the V gene TRBV5-1, with D possibly being TRBD1 or TRBD2 (5 bases each). V dropped 0 bases and J dropped 0 bases, with 16 bases sitting between them. This CDR3 is 17 amino acids long. Germline V gene data show CDR1 as SGHRS and CDR2 as YFSETQ. The CDR3 nucleotides are TGCGCCAGCAGCTTGGGGGACGTGCGGAGCTTCTCCTACGAGCAGTACTTC. The encoded protein is CASSLGDVRSFSYEQYF.